Presented here are 10 T cell receptor beta chains from one specimen sequenced in a study of technical replicates of blood from a handful of donors. Produced via immunoSEQ multiplex PCR; TCRdb's table is partial and in-frame only. The sample records 35,000 to 50,000 clones, 95% to 97% being singletons. The specimen sequenced was T cells isolated from PBMCs. Receptors were obtained from a human donor in good health.

The chain combines TRBV10-3 with TRBJ1-5; 7 bases align to TRBD1. Germline V gene lookup returns CDR1 ENHRY and CDR2 SYGVKD. Trimming at V came to 2 bases and at J to 6 bases, leaving 7 bases not matched to a gene. The CDR3 is 15 residues long. The CDR3: CAISEPRQGGQPQHF. In nucleotides, the CDR3 is TGTGCCATCAGTGAGCCCCGACAGGGCGGTCAGCCCCAGCATTTT.

V usage is TRBV16 and J usage is TRBJ1-2; D not resolved. V was cut by 1 base and J by 3 bases, with 12 bases left in between. The CDR3 extends over 15 amino acids. CDR1 and CDR2 (germline): KGHSY, FQNENV. CDR3 DNA: TGTGCCAGCAGCCAATTCGGCGGTGAGGACTATGGCTACACCTTC. The encoded protein is CASSQFGGEDYGYTF.

This clone was found once. The V and J genes are TRBV10-1 and TRBJ2-7; 7 bases map to TRBD1. CDR1 WNHNN and CDR2 SYGVQD come from the germline V gene (reference sequence). The V gene end was trimmed by 9 bases and the J gene end by 3 bases; junction bases not matched to a gene: 23. This CDR3 spans 18 amino acids. CDR3 sequence: CARTFPSPSGQRIYEQYF. In DNA form, the CDR3 reads TGCGCCAGAACCTTCCCCAGCCCGTCGGGACAGAGAATCTACGAGCAGTACTTC.

V is TRBV6-5 and J is TRBJ2-1; a weak D match, TRBD1 (5 bases). Trimming pared 6 bases from V and 8 bases from J, leaving 11 bases between. Looked up from germline, CDR1 is MNHEY and CDR2 is SVGAGI. The CDR3 totals 12 residues. In nucleotides, the CDR3 is TGTGCCAGCAGCACAGGCGCCCATGAGCAGTTCTTC. Translating it yields CASSTGAHEQFF.

This sequence joins TRBV6-1 and TRBJ2-5; D possibly corresponds to TRBD1 (6 bases). The CDR3 totals 15 residues. Trimming removed 8 bases at V and 2 bases at J, with 18 bases between. From germline, CDR1 is MNHNS and CDR2 SASEGT. CDR3 sequence (DNA): TGTGCCAGCGCCACAGGGATAGATCATCAAGAGACCCAGTACTTC. As protein: CASATGIDHQETQYF.

The chain recombines TRBV5-1 with TRBJ1-1; D is possibly TRBD1 (6 bases). CDR3 length: 13 amino acids. Germline V gene lookup returns CDR1 SGHRS and CDR2 YFSETQ. V was trimmed by 6 bases and J by 5 bases, leaving 14 bases between them. CDR3 in amino acids: CASIGRGETEAFF. CDR3 DNA sequence: TGCGCCAGCATAGGCAGGGGAGAAACTGAAGCTTTCTTT. Drawing the rest from reference TRBV5-1 and TRBJ1-1, the complete variable domain is KAGVTQTPRYLIKTRGQQVTLSCSPISGHRSVSWYQQTPGQGLQFLFEYFSETQRNKGNFPGRFSGRQFSNSRSEMNVSTLELGDSALYLCASIGRGETEAFFGQGTRLTVV.

The genes are TRBV5-6 and TRBJ1-2, with 8 nucleotides matching TRBD1. With 0 bases clipped from V and 9 bases from J, the junction kept 7 bases outside the gene matches. The CDR3 is 14 residues long. Germline V lookup: CDR1 SGHDT, CDR2 YYEEEE. The CDR3 spells CASSLGPGGASYTF. The CDR3 DNA reads TGTGCCAGCAGCTTGGGGCCAGGGGGCGCGAGCTACACCTTC. Full variable domain (missing parts from reference TRBV5-6 and TRBJ1-2): DAGVTQSPTHLIKTRGQQVTLRCSPKSGHDTVSWYQQALGQGPQFIFQYYEEEERQRGNFPDRFSGHQFPNYSSELNVNALLLGDSALYLCASSLGPGGASYTFGSGTRLTVV.

V is TRBV4-2 and J is TRBJ1-1; D is undetermined. This CDR3 is 15 amino acids long. V was cut by 0 bases and J by 8 bases, with 16 bases left in between. CDR1 and CDR2 (germline): LGHNA, YNFKEQ. The CDR3 sequence: CASSQEWVGGLEAFF. The DNA for the CDR3 is TGTGCCAGCAGCCAAGAATGGGTAGGAGGGCTCGAAGCTTTCTTT.

This chain connects TRBV19 to TRBJ1-5; tentatively, D is TRBD1 (5 bases). Germline CDR1 reads LNHDA; CDR2 reads SQIVND (reference sequence). V lost 4 bases to trimming and J lost 0 bases, with 10 bases between them. The CDR3 sequence is 15 residues long. Here the CDR3 reads CASSTRQHSNQPQHF. CDR3 DNA: TGTGCCAGTAGTACCAGACAGCATAGCAATCAGCCCCAGCATTTT.

The V gene is TRBV6-6, the J gene TRBJ2-7; 7 bases agree with TRBD1. The CDR3 runs 15 residues. From germline, CDR1 is MNHNY and CDR2 SVGAGI (reference sequence). The V segment lost 6 bases and the J segment 1 base; nucleotides outside the gene matches: 9. CDR3 in DNA: TGTGCCAGCAGCCATGACAGGGACGAATCCTACGAGCAGTACTTC. Protein: CASSHDRDESYEQYF.